This TCR beta chain was captured by sequencing in a study of blood T cell repertoires in COVID-19. Study background: Both acute and convalescent COVID-19 samples were obtained from the United States, Italy and Spain. PBMCs, B-cell-depleted T cells, or T cells were the source of the cDNA or gDNA that made up the material.

Authors' methods: The authors estimated nucleated cell counts from reference gene primer amplification. The data were produced by immunoSEQ multiplex PCR, yet TCRdb's version contains in-frame clones alone and is incomplete. The V and J calls and the clone size are those of that table, but D and trimming were determined from the DNA. Among 300,000 or so clones listed, 65% to 85% were seen once. The sample comprised peripheral blood. The TCR sequence derives from a woman aged 45-60 years with acute or convalescent COVID-19.

The CDR3 loop reads CASSQVRGKLFF. DNA for the CDR3: TGTGCCAGCAGCCAAGTGCGGGGAAAACTGTTTTTT. The chain links TRBV3-1 (or the pseudogene TRBV3-2) to TRBJ1-4; D gene unclear. Germline values: CDR1 LGHDT, CDR2 YNNKEL (reference sequence). The CDR3 contains 12 residues. Trimming took 1 base from V and 10 from J, leaving 7 bases between them.